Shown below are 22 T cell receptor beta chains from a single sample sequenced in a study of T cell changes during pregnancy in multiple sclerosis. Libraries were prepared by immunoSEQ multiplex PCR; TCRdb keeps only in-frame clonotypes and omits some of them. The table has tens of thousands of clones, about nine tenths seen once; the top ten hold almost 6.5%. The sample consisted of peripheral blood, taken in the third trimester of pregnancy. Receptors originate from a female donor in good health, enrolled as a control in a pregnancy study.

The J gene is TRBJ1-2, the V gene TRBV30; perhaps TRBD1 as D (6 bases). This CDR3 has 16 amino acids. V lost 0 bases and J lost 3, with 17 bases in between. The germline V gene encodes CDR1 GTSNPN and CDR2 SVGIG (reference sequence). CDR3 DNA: TGTGCCTGGAGTGTACCCACGGGGGGCGGCCACTATGGCTACACCTTC. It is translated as CAWSVPTGGGHYGYTF.

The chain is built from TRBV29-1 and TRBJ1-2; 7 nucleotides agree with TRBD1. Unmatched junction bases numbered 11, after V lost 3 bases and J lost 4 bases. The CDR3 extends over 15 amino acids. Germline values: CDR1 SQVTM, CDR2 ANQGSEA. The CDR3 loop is CSVDGLTGVTYGYTF. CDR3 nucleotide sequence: TGCAGCGTTGATGGCTTAACAGGGGTTACCTATGGCTACACCTTC.

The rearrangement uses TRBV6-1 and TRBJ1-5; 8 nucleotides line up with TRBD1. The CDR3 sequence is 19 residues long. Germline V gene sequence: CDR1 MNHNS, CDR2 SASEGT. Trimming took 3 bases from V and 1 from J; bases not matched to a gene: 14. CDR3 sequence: CASSDRTGWGVRSNQPQHF. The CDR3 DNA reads TGTGCCAGCAGTGATAGGACAGGGTGGGGGGTTAGAAGCAATCAGCCCCAGCATTTT.

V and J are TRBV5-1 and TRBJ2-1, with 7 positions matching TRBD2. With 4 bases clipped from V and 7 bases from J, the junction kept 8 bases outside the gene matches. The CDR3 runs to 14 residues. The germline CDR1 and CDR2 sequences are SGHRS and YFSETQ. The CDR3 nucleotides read TGCGCCAGCAGCCCGAGAGCGGGGTCAAATGAGCAGTTCTTC. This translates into CASSPRAGSNEQFF.

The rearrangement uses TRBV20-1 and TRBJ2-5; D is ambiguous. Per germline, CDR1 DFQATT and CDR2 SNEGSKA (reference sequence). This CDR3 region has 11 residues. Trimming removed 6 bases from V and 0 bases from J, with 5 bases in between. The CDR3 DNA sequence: TGCAGTGCAACTAACCAAGAGACCCAGTACTTC. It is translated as CSATNQETQYF.

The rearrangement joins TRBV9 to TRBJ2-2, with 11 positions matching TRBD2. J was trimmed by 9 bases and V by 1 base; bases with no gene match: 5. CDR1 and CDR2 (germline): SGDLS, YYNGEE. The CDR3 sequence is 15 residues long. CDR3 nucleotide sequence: TGTGCCAGCAGCGTAACGACTAGCGGGACCTGGGAGCTGTTTTTT. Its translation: CASSVTTSGTWELFF.

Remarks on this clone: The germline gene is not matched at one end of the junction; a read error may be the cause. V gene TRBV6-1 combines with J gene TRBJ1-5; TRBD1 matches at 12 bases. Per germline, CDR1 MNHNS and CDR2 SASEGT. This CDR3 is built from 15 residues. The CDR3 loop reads CASSEGTGGGQPQHF. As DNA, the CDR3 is TGTGCCAGCAGCGAAGGGACAGGGGGCGGCCAGCCCCAGCATTTT.

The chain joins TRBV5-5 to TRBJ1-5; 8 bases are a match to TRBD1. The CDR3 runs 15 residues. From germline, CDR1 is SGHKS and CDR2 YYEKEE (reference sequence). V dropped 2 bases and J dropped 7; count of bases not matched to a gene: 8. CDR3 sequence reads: CASSLDQGARQPQHF. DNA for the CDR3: TGTGCCAGCAGCTTAGATCAGGGGGCGAGACAGCCCCAGCATTTT.

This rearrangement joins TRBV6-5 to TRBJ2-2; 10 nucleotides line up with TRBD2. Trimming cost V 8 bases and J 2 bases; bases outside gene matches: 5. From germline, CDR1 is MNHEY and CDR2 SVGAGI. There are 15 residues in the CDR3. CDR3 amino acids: CASGIAGGNTGELFF. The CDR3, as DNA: TGTGCCAGCGGCATAGCGGGGGGTAACACCGGGGAGCTGTTTTTT.

The CDR3 nucleotides are TGTGCCAGCAGTTACAGGGCAGGGGGTGCTAACTATGGCTACACCTTC. This gives the protein CASSYRAGGANYGYTF. The chain carries TRBV6-5 and TRBJ1-2; TRBD1 matches 7 bases. The junction had 6 bases not matched to a gene; V was cut back by 2 bases and J by 0 bases. Germline V CDR1 and CDR2: MNHEY, SVGAGI. This CDR3 has 16 amino acids.

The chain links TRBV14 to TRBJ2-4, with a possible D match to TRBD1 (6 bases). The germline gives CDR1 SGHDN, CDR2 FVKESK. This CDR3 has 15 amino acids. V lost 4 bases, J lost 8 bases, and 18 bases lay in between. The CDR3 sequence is CASSPGQLGEDIQYF. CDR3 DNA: TGTGCCAGCAGCCCCGGACAGCTAGGGGAAGACATTCAGTACTTC.

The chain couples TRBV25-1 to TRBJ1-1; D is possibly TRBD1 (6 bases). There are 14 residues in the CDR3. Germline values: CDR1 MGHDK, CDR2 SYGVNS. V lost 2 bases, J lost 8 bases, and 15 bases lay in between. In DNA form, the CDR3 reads TGTGCCAGCAGTGAACTTCCAGGGGCCATCGAAGCTTTCTTT. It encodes CASSELPGAIEAFF. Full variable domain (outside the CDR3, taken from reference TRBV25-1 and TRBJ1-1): EADIYQTPRYLVIGTGKKITLECSQTMGHDKMYWYQQDPGMELHLIHYSYGVNSTEKGDLSSESTVSRIRTEHFPLTLESARPSHTSQYLCASSELPGAIEAFFGQGTRLTVV.

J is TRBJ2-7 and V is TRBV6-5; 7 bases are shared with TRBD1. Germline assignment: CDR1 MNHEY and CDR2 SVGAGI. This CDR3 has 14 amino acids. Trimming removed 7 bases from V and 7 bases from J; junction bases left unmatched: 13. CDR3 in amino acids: CASTWDSLSGEQYF. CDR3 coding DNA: TGTGCCAGCACCTGGGACAGCCTTTCGGGGGAGCAGTACTTC.

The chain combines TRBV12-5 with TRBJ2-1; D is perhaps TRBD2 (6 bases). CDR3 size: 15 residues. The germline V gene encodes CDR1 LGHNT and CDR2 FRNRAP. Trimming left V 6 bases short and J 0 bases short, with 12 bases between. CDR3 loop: CASGRLESSYNEQFF. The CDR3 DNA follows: TGTGCTAGTGGCAGACTAGAAAGCTCCTACAATGAGCAGTTCTTC. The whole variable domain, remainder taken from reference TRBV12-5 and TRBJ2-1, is DARVTQTPRHKVTEMGQEVTMRCQPILGHNTVFWYRQTMMQGLELLAYFRNRAPLDDSGMPKDRFSAEMPDATLATLKIQPSEPRDSAVYFCASGRLESSYNEQFFGPGTRLTVL.

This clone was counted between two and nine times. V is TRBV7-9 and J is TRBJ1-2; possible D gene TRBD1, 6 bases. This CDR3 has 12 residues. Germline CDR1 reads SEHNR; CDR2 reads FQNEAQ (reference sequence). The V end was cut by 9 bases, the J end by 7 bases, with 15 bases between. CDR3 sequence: CASGWGQGGYTF. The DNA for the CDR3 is TGTGCCAGTGGTTGGGGGCAGGGTGGCTACACCTTC.

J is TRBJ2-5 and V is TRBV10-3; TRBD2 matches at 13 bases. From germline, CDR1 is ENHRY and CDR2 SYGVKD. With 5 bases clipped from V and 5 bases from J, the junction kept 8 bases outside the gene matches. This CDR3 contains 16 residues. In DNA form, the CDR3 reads TGTGCCATCAGTACAGGACTAGCGGGAGATCTCGAGACCCAGTACTTC. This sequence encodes CAISTGLAGDLETQYF.

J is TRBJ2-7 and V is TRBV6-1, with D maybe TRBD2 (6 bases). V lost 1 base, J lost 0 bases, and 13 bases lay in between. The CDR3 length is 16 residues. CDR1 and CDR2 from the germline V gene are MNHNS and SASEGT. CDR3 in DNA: TGTGCCAGCAGTGAAGGGGGGGACTCCACCTCCTACGAGCAGTACTTC. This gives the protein CASSEGGDSTSYEQYF.

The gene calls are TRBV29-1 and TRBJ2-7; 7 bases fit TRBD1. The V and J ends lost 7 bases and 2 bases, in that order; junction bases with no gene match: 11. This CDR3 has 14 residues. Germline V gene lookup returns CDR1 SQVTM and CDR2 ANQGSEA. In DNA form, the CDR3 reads TGCAGCGGGAAAACAGGGGACCCGCCCTACGAGCAGTACTTC. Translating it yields CSGKTGDPPYEQYF.

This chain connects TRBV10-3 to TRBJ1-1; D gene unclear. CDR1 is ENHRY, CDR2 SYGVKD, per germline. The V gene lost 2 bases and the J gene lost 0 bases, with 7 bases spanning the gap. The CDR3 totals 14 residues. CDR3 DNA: TGTGCCATCAGTGAGGGGCAGCTGAACACTGAAGCTTTCTTT. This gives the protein CAISEGQLNTEAFF.

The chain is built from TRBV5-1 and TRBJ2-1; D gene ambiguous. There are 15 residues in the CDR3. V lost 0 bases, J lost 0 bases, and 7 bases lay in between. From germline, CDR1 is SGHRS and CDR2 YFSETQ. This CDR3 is CASSLAVTSYNEQFF. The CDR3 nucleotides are TGCGCCAGCAGCTTGGCAGTCACCTCCTACAATGAGCAGTTCTTC.

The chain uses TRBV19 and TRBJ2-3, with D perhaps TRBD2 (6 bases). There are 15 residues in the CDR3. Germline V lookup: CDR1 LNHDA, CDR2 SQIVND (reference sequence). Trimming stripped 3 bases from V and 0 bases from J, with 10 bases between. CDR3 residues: CASSIIAASTDTQYF. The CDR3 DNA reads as TGTGCCAGTAGTATTATAGCGGCAAGCACAGATACGCAGTATTTT.

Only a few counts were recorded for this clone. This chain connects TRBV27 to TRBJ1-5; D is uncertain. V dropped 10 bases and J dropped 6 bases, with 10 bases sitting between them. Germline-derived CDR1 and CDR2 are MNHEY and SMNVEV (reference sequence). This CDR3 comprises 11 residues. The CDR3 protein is CATTRAQPQHF. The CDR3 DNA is TGTGCCACCACCCGAGCTCAGCCCCAGCATTTT.